The 23 T cell receptor beta chains given below trace back to one sample, sequenced in a study of blood T cell repertoires in COVID-19. Sequenced by immunoSEQ multiplex PCR; TCRdb stores in-frame clones only, minus some. The sample holds tens of thousands of clones; around 92% are singletons and the top ten take around 11%. Sequencing was performed on peripheral blood. The receptor set was obtained from a human donor in a cohort sampled during active COVID-19.

This chain uses TRBV11-3 with TRBJ1-5, with 9 bases matching TRBD1. The CDR3 sequence is 18 residues long. CDR1 SGHNT and CDR2 YENEEA come from the germline V gene. J was trimmed by 1 base and V by 8 bases; bases with no gene match: 15. CDR3 amino acids: CASFLPGTGNRSNQPQHF. CDR3 in DNA: TGTGCCAGCTTTCTACCCGGGACAGGGAACCGAAGCAATCAGCCCCAGCATTTT.

This clone has a single count. The rearrangement uses TRBV7-2 and TRBJ1-6; 7 bases agree with TRBD1. The ends lost 6 bases at V and 7 bases at J; junction bases unmatched: 6. The CDR3 totals 14 residues. The germline CDR1 and CDR2 sequences are SGHTA and FQGNSA. The CDR3 loop is CASSAGTENSPLHF. The CDR3 DNA sequence: TGTGCCAGCAGTGCCGGGACAGAGAATTCACCCCTCCACTTT.

This clone appeared once. The gene calls are TRBV28 and TRBJ2-3; 8 bases map to TRBD2. The J segment lost 2 bases and the V segment lost 2 bases, leaving 6 bases of the junction unmatched. CDR1 and CDR2 from the germline V gene are MDHEN and SYDVKM. This CDR3 is built from 16 residues. CDR3 in amino acids: CASSLEIAGYTDTQYF. The CDR3, as DNA: TGTGCCAGCAGTTTAGAGATAGCGGGGTACACAGATACGCAGTATTTT.

This clone was seen only a few times. The chain uses TRBV10-3 and TRBJ2-1; 7 bases match TRBD2. CDR1 ENHRY and CDR2 SYGVKD come from the germline V gene. J was trimmed by 6 bases and V by 4 bases; bases with no gene match: 6. CDR3 length: 14 residues. The CDR3 loop reads CAISATSGANEQFF. The CDR3, as DNA: TGTGCCATCAGTGCGACCAGCGGGGCCAATGAGCAGTTCTTC.

The CDR3 here is CASSKVTGEAEAFF. CDR3 coding DNA: TGTGCCAGCAGCAAAGTAACAGGGGAGGCTGAAGCTTTCTTT. The chain is built from TRBV21-1 and TRBJ1-1; TRBD1 is taken as the D call from the table, unchecked against the DNA. TRBV21-1 is noted as a pseudogene. This CDR3 spans 14 amino acids.

The chain employs TRBV19 and TRBJ1-1, with 10 bases matching TRBD1. Germline V lookup: CDR1 LNHDA, CDR2 SQIVND (reference sequence). This CDR3 is built from 15 residues. Losses at the gene ends were 6 bases for V and 1 base for J; bases not matched to a gene: 5. DNA for the CDR3: TGTGCCAGTAGGCGACAGGGGGCCCAGAACACTGAAGCTTTCTTT. Amino acids: CASRRQGAQNTEAFF.

V is TRBV4-1 and J is TRBJ2-3; D is ambiguous. Per germline, CDR1 MGHRA and CDR2 YSYEKL. This CDR3 has 13 residues. The V and J ends lost 4 bases and 6 bases respectively, with 11 bases between them. The CDR3: CASSLTLRDTQYF. The CDR3 DNA follows: TGCGCCAGCAGCCTGACACTTCGGGATACGCAGTATTTT.

The CDR3: CASSPQGDGSPLHF. The CDR3 DNA follows: TGTGCCAGCTCACCCCAGGGGGATGGTTCACCCCTCCACTTT. The rearrangement uses TRBV18 and TRBJ1-6, with 7 bases fitting TRBD1. The germline CDR1 and CDR2 sequences are KGHSH and LQKENI. The J segment lost 9 bases and the V segment lost 3 bases, leaving 5 bases of the junction unmatched. The CDR3 runs 14 residues. Drawing the rest from reference TRBV18 and TRBJ1-6, the complete variable domain is NAGVMQNPRHLVRRRGQEARLRCSPMKGHSHVYWYRQLPEEGLKFMVYLQKENIIDESGMPKERFSAEFPKEGPSILRIQQVVRGDSAAYFCASSPQGDGSPLHFGNGTRLTVT.

The rearrangement joins TRBV5-4 to TRBJ2-3; D is possibly TRBD2 (5 bases). The CDR3 is 18 residues long. V lost 0 bases and J 1 base, leaving 18 bases between the germline ends. Germline lookup yields CDR1 SGHNT and CDR2 YYREEE (reference sequence). In DNA form, the CDR3 reads TGTGCCAGCAGCTTGGACCCTAGCCGGGGAAGCCGCACAGATACGCAGTATTTT. This encodes CASSLDPSRGSRTDTQYF. The full variable domain, with the rest looked up from reference TRBV5-4 and TRBJ2-3, is ETGVTQSPTHLIKTRGQQVTLRCSSQSGHNTVSWYQQALGQGPQFIFQYYREEENGRGNFPPRFSGLQFPNYSSELNVNALELDDSALYLCASSLDPSRGSRTDTQYFGPGTRLTVL.

The J gene is TRBJ1-4, the V gene TRBV7-8; D gene uncertain. Germline assignment: CDR1 SGHVS and CDR2 FQNEAQ. The CDR3 covers 13 residues. V gave up 1 base and J gave up 5 bases, with 5 bases separating them. The CDR3 DNA is TGTGCCAGCAGCTTAGTCCCAAATGAAAAACTGTTTTTT. Translation gives CASSLVPNEKLFF.

V is TRBV5-1 and J is TRBJ2-1; 14 bases line up with TRBD2. This CDR3 comprises 16 residues. Germline loops: CDR1 SGHRS, CDR2 YFSETQ. V lost 2 bases to trimming and J lost 10 bases; unmatched junction nucleotides: 8. In DNA form, the CDR3 reads TGCGCCAGCAGCTTACCGGGACTAGCGGGAGTGGGCGAGCAGTTCTTC. It yields the protein CASSLPGLAGVGEQFF.

This sequence joins TRBV7-8 and TRBJ2-7, with D perhaps matching TRBD2 (6 bases). With 2 bases removed from V and 4 bases from J, the gap between germline ends came to 12 bases. This CDR3 has 14 residues. Germline CDR1 reads SGHVS; CDR2 reads FQNEAQ. CDR3 sequence: CASSLPGLPYEQYF. CDR3 coding DNA: TGTGCCAGCAGCTTACCTGGACTACCGTACGAGCAGTACTTC. Full variable domain (outside the CDR3, taken from reference TRBV7-8 and TRBJ2-7): GAGVSQSPRYKVAKRGQDVALRCDPISGHVSLFWYQQALGQGPEFLTYFQNEAQLDKSGLPSDRFFAERPEGSVSTLKIQRTQQEDSAVYLCASSLPGLPYEQYFGPGTRLTVT.

This sequence joins TRBV4-1 and TRBJ1-4; D not resolved. CDR1 is MGHRA and CDR2 is YSYEKL in the germline V gene. Trimming shortened V by 4 bases and J by 10 bases, and 16 bases separated the two germline ends. The CDR3 length is 14 residues. CDR3 in DNA: TGCGCCAGCAGCCGATCGGAAGGCGGGAGAAAACTGTTTTTT. Protein sequence: CASSRSEGGRKLFF.

The CDR3 DNA reads as TGTGCCAGCAGGTCCAGCGGGAGGGGAACCTACGAGCAGTACTTC. It yields the protein CASRSSGRGTYEQYF. This chain connects TRBV3-1 (or the pseudogene TRBV3-2) to TRBJ2-7, with TRBD2 matching 10 bases. J gave up 2 bases and V 6 bases, and 7 bases lay outside the gene matches. In germline, CDR1 is LGHDT, CDR2 YNNKEL (reference sequence). CDR3 length: 15 amino acids.

In its sample, this clone was seen a few times. The V call is TRBV29-1, the J call TRBJ1-1; D remains unclear. The CDR3 is 13 amino acids. The V gene's germline CDR1 is SQVTM and CDR2 ANQGSEA. V dropped 5 bases and J dropped 4 bases, with 14 bases sitting between them. The CDR3 loop is CSVRRERRTEAFF. CDR3 DNA: TGCAGCGTTCGACGGGAAAGGCGCACTGAAGCTTTCTTT.

This chain links TRBV30 with TRBJ2-2; D is ambiguous. The CDR3 sequence is 16 residues long. Trimming took 3 bases from V and 0 from J, leaving 14 bases between them. Germline CDR1 is GTSNPN and CDR2 is SVGIG (reference sequence). CDR3 residues: CAWRVGWRSNTGELFF. The CDR3 DNA reads as TGTGCCTGGAGGGTTGGGTGGCGGTCGAACACCGGGGAGCTGTTTTTT.

The rearrangement uses TRBV5-4 and TRBJ2-1, with 8 bases fitting TRBD2. The V gene's germline CDR1 is SGHNT and CDR2 YYREEE (reference sequence). The CDR3 is 14 amino acids. Losses at the gene ends were 4 bases for V and 2 bases for J; bases not matched to a gene: 2. In DNA, the CDR3 is TGTGCCAGCAGCCGGGGGGGTCCCTACAATGAGCAGTTCTTC. Protein sequence: CASSRGGPYNEQFF.

The V gene is TRBV30, the J gene TRBJ1-2; TRBD1 might be the D (6 bases). The CDR3 covers 13 residues. Germline CDR1 GTSNPN, CDR2 SVGIG (reference sequence). V was clipped by 3 bases and J by 6 bases, with 14 bases between them. As DNA, the CDR3 is TGTGCCTGGAGCAGGGGCTGGGGTGATGGCTACACCTTC. As protein: CAWSRGWGDGYTF.

The sample holds one count of this clone. The chain uses TRBV5-1 and TRBJ1-2; D is uncertain. The germline V and J ends were trimmed by 3 bases and 1 base, with 7 bases remaining between them. CDR3 length equals 13 residues. Germline values: CDR1 SGHRS, CDR2 YFSETQ. The CDR3: CASSSSFNYGYTF. As DNA, the CDR3 is TGCGCCAGCAGCTCCTCTTTTAACTATGGCTACACCTTC.

The chain joins TRBV19 to TRBJ2-7; D unresolved. Trimming took off 3 bases at V and 3 bases at J, with 9 bases between the two ends. This CDR3 has 13 amino acids. CDR1 and CDR2 from the germline V gene are LNHDA and SQIVND (reference sequence). In DNA, the CDR3 is TGTGCCAGTAGTATCGAAAGAGGCTACGAGCAGTACTTC. Amino acids: CASSIERGYEQYF.

This clone was seen just once. The genes are TRBV5-4 and TRBJ2-5; 7 bases fit TRBD1. V trimming: 1 base; J trimming: 5 bases; junction bases outside the gene matches: 8. CDR3 length: 15 residues. The germline CDR1 and CDR2 sequences are SGHNT and YYREEE (reference sequence). The CDR3 DNA sequence: TGTGCCAGCAGCTTGAGGGGGCCAGTTGGGGAGACCCAGTACTTC. The encoded protein is CASSLRGPVGETQYF.

V is TRBV6-6 and J is TRBJ1-3, with D uncertain. The germline V and J ends were trimmed by 5 bases and 0 bases, with 14 bases remaining between them. The germline V gene has CDR1 MNHNY and CDR2 SVGAGI (reference sequence). This CDR3 region has 16 residues. The CDR3 nucleotides read TGTGCCAGCAGTAATACCGTATGGAGCTCTGGAAACACCATATATTTT. It yields the protein CASSNTVWSSGNTIYF.

This chain connects TRBV2 to TRBJ2-5; tentatively, D is TRBD1 (7 bases). This CDR3 is built from 16 residues. Germline V CDR1 and CDR2: SNHLY, FYNNEI. V lost 6 bases and J 4 bases, leaving 21 bases between the germline ends. Written as DNA, the CDR3 is TGTGCCAGCAGGGACAGGCTGGCGGGGTCGGCAGAGACCCAGTACTTC. Protein product: CASRDRLAGSAETQYF.